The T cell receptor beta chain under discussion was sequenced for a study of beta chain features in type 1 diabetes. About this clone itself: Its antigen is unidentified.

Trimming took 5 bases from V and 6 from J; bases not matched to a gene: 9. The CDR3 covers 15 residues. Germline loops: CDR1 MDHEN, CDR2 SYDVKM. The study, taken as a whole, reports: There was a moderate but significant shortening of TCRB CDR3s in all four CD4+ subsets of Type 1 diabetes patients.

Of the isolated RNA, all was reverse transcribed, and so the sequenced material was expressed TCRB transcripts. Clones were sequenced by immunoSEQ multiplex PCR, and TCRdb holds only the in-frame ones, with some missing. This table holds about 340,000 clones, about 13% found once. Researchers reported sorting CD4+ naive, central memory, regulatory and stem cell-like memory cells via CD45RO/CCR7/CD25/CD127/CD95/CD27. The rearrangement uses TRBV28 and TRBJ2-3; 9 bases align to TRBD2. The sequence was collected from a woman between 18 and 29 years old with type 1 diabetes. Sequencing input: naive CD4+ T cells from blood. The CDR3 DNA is TGTGCCAGCAGTGTAGCGGGAGTAGGCTCCGATACGCAGTATTTT. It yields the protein CASSVAGVGSDTQYF.